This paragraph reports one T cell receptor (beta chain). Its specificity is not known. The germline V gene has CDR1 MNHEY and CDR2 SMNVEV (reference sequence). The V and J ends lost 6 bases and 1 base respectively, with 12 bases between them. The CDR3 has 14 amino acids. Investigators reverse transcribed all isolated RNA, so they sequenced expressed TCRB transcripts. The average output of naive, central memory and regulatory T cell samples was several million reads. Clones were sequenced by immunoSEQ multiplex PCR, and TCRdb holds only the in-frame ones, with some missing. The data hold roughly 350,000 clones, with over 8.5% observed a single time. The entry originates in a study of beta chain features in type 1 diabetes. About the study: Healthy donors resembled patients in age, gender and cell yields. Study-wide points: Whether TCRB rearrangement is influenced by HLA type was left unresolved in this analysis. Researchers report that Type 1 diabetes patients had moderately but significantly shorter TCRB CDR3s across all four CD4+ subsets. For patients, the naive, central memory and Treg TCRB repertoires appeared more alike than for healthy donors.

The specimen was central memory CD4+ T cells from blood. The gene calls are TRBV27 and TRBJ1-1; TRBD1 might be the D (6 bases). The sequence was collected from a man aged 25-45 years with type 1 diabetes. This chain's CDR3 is CASSGRTANTEAFF. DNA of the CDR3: TGTGCCAGCAGCGGTAGGACAGCGAACACTGAAGCTTTCTTT.